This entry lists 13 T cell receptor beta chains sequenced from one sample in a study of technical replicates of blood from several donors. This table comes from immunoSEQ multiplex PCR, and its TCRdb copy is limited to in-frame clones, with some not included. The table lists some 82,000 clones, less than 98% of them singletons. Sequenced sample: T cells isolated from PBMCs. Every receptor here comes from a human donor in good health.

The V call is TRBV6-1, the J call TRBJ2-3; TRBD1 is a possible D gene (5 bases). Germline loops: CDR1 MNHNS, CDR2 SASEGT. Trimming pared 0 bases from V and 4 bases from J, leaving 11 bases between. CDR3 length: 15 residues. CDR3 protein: CASSEALVRADTQYF. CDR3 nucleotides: TGTGCCAGCAGTGAAGCGCTTGTCAGGGCAGATACGCAGTATTTT.

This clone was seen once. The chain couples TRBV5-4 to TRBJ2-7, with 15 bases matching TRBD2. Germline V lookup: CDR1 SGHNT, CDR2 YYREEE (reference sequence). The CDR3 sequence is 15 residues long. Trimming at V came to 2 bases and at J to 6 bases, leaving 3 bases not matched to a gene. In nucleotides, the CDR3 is TGTGCCAGCAGCTTAGGACTAGCGGGAGGGTTCGAGCAGTACTTC. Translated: CASSLGLAGGFEQYF. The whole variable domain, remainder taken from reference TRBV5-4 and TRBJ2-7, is ETGVTQSPTHLIKTRGQQVTLRCSSQSGHNTVSWYQQALGQGPQFIFQYYREEENGRGNFPPRFSGLQFPNYSSELNVNALELDDSALYLCASSLGLAGGFEQYFGPGTRLTVT.

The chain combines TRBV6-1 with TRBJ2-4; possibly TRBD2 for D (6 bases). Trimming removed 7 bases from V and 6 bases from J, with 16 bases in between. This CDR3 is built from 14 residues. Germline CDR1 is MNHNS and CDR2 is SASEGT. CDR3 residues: CASTPQGGRNIQYF. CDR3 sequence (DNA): TGTGCCAGCACTCCACAAGGAGGGAGAAACATTCAGTACTTC.

This chain's CDR3 is CASSISGEAYNEQFF. In DNA form, the CDR3 reads TGTGCCAGCAGCATCAGCGGGGAAGCCTACAATGAGCAGTTCTTC. The chain joins TRBV9 to TRBJ2-1; 7 nucleotides agree with TRBD2. This CDR3 is built from 15 residues. Germline CDR1 reads SGDLS; CDR2 reads YYNGEE. With 4 bases clipped from V and 2 bases from J, the junction kept 6 bases outside the gene matches.

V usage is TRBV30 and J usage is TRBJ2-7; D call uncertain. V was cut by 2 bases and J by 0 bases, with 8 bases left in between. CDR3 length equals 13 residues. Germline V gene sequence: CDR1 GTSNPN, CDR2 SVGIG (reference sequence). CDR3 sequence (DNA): TGTGCCTGGAGTCATAGAGCCTCCTACGAGCAGTACTTC. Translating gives CAWSHRASYEQYF.

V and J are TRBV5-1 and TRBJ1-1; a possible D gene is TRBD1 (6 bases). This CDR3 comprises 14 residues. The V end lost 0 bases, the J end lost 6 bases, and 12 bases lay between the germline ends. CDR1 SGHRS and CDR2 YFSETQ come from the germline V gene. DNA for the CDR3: TGCGCCAGCAGCTTGGCCGGCGGGGGGCCTGAAGCTTTCTTT. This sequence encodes CASSLAGGGPEAFF.

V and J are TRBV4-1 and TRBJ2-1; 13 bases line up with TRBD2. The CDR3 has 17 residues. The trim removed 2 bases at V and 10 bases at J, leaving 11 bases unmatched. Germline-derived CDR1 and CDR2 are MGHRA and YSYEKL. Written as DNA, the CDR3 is TGCGCCAGCAGCCAATTCGGACTAGCGGGGGTACTAAGAGAGCAGTTCTTC. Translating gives CASSQFGLAGVLREQFF.

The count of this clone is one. CDR3 nucleotide sequence: TGTGCCAGCAGCCCCCAGTCCCGTGGTTACAATGAGCAGTTCTTC. Amino acids: CASSPQSRGYNEQFF. V and J are TRBV11-2 and TRBJ2-1, with D hard to call. V lost 5 bases and J lost 4, with 15 bases in between. The CDR3 runs 15 residues. CDR1 and CDR2 from the germline V gene are SGHAT and FQNNGV.

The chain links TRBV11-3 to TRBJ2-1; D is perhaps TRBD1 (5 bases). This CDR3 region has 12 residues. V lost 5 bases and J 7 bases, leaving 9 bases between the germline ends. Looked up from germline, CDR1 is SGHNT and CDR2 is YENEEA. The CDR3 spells CASSRSGNEQFF. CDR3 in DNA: TGTGCCAGCAGCCGTTCAGGGAATGAGCAGTTCTTC. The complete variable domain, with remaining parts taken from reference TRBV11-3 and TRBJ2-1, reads EAGVVQSPRYKIIEKKQPVAFWCNPISGHNTLYWYLQNLGQGPELLIRYENEEAVDDSQLPKDRFSAERLKGVDSTLKIQPAELGDSAVYLCASSRSGNEQFFGPGTRLTVL.

The CDR3 loop reads CASSPIGGLKTQYF. The CDR3 nucleotides are TGCGCCAGCAGCCCCATCGGGGGGCTTAAGACCCAGTACTTC. The gene calls are TRBV4-1 and TRBJ2-5; D possibly corresponds to TRBD2 (7 bases). The V end was cut by 4 bases, the J end by 6 bases, with 15 bases between. The CDR3 totals 14 residues. Per the germline V gene, CDR1 is MGHRA and CDR2 is YSYEKL.

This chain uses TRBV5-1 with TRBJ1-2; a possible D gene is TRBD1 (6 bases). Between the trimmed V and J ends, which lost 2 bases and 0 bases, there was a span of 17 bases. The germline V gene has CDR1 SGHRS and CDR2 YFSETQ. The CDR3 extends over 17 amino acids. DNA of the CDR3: TGCGCCAGCAGCTTTCTTCCAGGACAGAGTGCTAACTATGGCTACACCTTC. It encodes CASSFLPGQSANYGYTF.

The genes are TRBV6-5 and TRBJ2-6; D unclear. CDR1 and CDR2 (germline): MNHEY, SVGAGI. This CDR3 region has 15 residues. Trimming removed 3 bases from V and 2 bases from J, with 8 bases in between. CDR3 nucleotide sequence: TGTGCCAGCAGTTATATCAGCGCTGGGGCCAACGTCCTGACTTTC. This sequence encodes CASSYISAGANVLTF.

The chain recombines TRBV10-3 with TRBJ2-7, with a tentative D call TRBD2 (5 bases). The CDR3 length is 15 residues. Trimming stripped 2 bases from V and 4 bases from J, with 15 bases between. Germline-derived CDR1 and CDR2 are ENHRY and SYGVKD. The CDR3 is CAISEVGGRGYEQYF. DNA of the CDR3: TGTGCCATCAGTGAGGTGGGTGGGAGAGGTTACGAGCAGTACTTC.